This TCR beta chain is drawn from a study of technical replicates of blood from a few donors. The table came from immunoSEQ multiplex PCR; TCRdb's copy has only in-frame clones and leaves some out. The data show 50,000 to 70,000 clones, 75% to 90% seen once. Germline loops: CDR1 SNHLY, CDR2 FYNNEI. CDR3 size: 15 residues. The V and J ends lost 10 bases and 3 bases, in that order; junction bases with no gene match: 10. The clonotype was recovered from a human donor in good health. Some clones in this sample may be carry-over from other donors' samples. The chain joins TRBV2 to TRBJ2-1; 9 nucleotides align to TRBD1. The material sequenced was PBMCs. CDR3 loop: CANTGTGTHYNEQFF. The CDR3 region has the DNA TGTGCCAACACCGGGACAGGGACCCACTACAATGAGCAGTTCTTC.